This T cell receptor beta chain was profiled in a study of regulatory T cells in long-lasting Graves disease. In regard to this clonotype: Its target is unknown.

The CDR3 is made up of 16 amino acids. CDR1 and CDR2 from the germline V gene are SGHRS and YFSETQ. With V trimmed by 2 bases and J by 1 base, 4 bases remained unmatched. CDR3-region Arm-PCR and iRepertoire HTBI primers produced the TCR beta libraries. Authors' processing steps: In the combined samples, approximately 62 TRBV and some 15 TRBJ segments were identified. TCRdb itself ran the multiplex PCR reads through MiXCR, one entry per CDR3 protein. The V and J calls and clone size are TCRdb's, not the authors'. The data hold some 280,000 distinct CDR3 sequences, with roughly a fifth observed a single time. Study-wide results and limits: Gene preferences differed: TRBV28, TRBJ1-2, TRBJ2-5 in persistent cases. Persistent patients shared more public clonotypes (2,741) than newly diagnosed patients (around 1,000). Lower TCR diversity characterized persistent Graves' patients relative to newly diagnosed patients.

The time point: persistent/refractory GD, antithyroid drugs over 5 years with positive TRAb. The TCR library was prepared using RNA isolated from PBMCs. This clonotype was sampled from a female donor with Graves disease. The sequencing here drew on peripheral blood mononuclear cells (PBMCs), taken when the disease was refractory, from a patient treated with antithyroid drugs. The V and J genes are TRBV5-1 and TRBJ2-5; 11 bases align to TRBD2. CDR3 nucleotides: TGCGCCAGCAGCTTAGCAGGGACTAGCGGCCAAGAGACCCAGTACTTC. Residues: CASSLAGTSGQETQYF.